This TCR beta chain was identified in a study of T cell repertoires in cytomegalovirus infection. Study information: HLA-B-restricted CMV epitopes that are well studied, plus recently identified HLA-C-restricted ones, were used by the study. In public TCR beta signatures, there were indications of both CMV infection and matching HLA type.

This clonotype was seen repeatedly, ten times or more. The antigen remains unidentified. TCRdb re-analysed the reads in MiXCR, keeping a single row per CDR3 protein. The table includes 300,000 to 400,000 distinct CDR3 sequences, about 27% detected once. Notes on the study in general: Dominating the ex vivo response were TCR beta clonotypes that were CMV-specific and HLA-C-restricted. Summed frequency of public TCR beta families distinguished CMV carriers with the relevant HLA.

The TCR sequence derives from a human donor in good health (CMV status not recorded). Some clones in this sample may be carry-over from other donors' samples. The sample consisted of cultured PBMCs, taken from culture after CMV antigen stimulation.

The CDR3 loop is CASSSQGRGYGYTF. In nucleotides, the CDR3 is TGTGCCAGCAGCTCCCAAGGGAGGGGCTATGGCTACACCTTC. This chain links TRBV7-9 with TRBJ1-2, with D tentatively TRBD1 (5 bases). From germline, CDR1 is SEHNR and CDR2 FQNEAQ (reference sequence). V was clipped by 4 bases and J by 4 bases, with 13 bases between them. The CDR3 totals 14 residues.